Below are 19 T cell receptor beta chains sequenced from a single sample in a study of T cell clonality in common variable immunodeficiency. General study findings and limits: Common variable immunodeficiency TCR beta sequences reportedly had fewer deletions and N-nucleotide insertions.

Their cognate antigens are unknown. Using immunoSEQ multiplex PCR, the repertoire was profiled, and TCRdb retains in-frame clones only, with some absent. In total the sample includes 32,000 or so clones, none of them seen once. The source material was peripheral blood mononuclear cells. These receptors all come from a human donor with common variable immunodeficiency.

This clone came up a few times. CDR3: CAWSKAGVQETQYF. CDR3 DNA (partial): TGTGCCTGGAGTAAAGCGGGGGTCCAAGAGACC. The J gene is TRBJ2-5, the V gene TRBV30; 8 bases are a match to TRBD2. The CDR3 end is not reached by the read, which stops 3 residues before it; the germline J gene fills it in. With 2 bases clipped from V and 1 base from J, the junction kept 3 bases outside the gene matches. CDR1 and CDR2 from the germline V gene are GTSNPN and SVGIG (reference sequence). CDR3 length equals 14 residues.

Comments on this clone: The read ends 3 residues early relative to the CDR3; the germline J gene fills the gap. V and J are TRBV19 and TRBJ2-7, with D possibly TRBD2 on 7 matching bases. The CDR3 is made up of 13 amino acids. Between the trimmed V and J ends, which lost 5 bases and 5 bases, there was a span of 13 bases. The germline CDR1 and CDR2 sequences are LNHDA and SQIVND (reference sequence). The CDR3 loop reads CASSRREGDEQYF. The part of the CDR3 DNA that was read is TGTGCCAGTAGTCGCAGGGAGGGGGACGAG.

Comment on this clone: From the germline J gene comes the end of the CDR3, since the read stops 3 residues before it. The rearrangement uses TRBV19 and TRBJ1-5; weak D call: TRBD1 (5 bases). The CDR3 spans 13 residues. Germline loops: CDR1 LNHDA, CDR2 SQIVND (reference sequence). The DNA read from the CDR3 is TGTGCCAGTAGTACCTCGGGGGTGGAACCC. It encodes CASSTSGVEP. The whole CDR3 sequence is CASSTSGVEPQHF.

Worth noting for this clone: The read finishes 3 residues shy of the CDR3 end, and the germline J gene is used to complete it. The gene calls are TRBV19 and TRBJ1-5; D uncertain. CDR3 length equals 14 residues. Between the trimmed V and J ends, which lost 6 bases and 0 bases, there was a span of 9 bases. Germline-derived CDR1 and CDR2 are LNHDA and SQIVND (reference sequence). The CDR3 protein is CASRPQYSNQPQHF. The CDR3 DNA, read in part, is TGTGCCAGTAGGCCCCAGTATAGCAATCAGCCC. The variable domain in full, with the rest retrieved from reference TRBV19 and TRBJ1-5, is DGGITQSPKYLFRKEGQNVTLSCEQNLNHDAMYWYRQDPGQGLRLIYYSQIVNDFQKGDIAEGYSVSREKKESFPLTVTSAQKNPTAFYLCASRPQYSNQPQHFGDGTRLSIL.

This clone has only a few counts. The CDR3 goes on 3 residues after the read ends, and that part is filled in from the germline J gene. This chain joins TRBV19 and TRBJ1-1; D gene ambiguous. Germline V lookup: CDR1 LNHDA, CDR2 SQIVND (reference sequence). The CDR3 totals 14 residues. Between the trimmed V and J ends, which lost 2 bases and 6 bases, there was a span of 13 bases. CDR3 residues: CASSIRAREAEAFF. CDR3 bases read: TGTGCCAGTAGTATAAGGGCGCGTGAAGCTGAA.

Many counts were recorded for this clone. From the germline J gene comes the end of the CDR3, since the read stops 3 residues before it. The chain joins TRBV18 to TRBJ2-1, with 8 nucleotides matching TRBD2. There are 18 residues in the CDR3. J was trimmed by 2 bases and V by 4 bases; bases with no gene match: 13. Germline-derived CDR1 and CDR2 are KGHSH and LQKENI. The covered CDR3 bases are TGTGCCAGCTCACTTATGCCGGTGACTAGCGTAACCTACAATGAG. Translating it yields CASSLMPVTSVTYNE. The entire CDR3 protein reads CASSLMPVTSVTYNEQFF.

This clone was seen a few times. The read gets to within 3 residues of the CDR3 end, and the germline J gene fills in the rest. The chain employs TRBV6-4 and TRBJ1-5, with D maybe TRBD1 (5 bases). The CDR3 has 17 residues. Germline CDR1 is MRHNA and CDR2 is SNTAGT. The V and J ends lost 2 bases and 1 base respectively, with 15 bases between them. The CDR3 loop is CASSDRLLTGSNQPQHF. CDR3 bases read: TGTGCCAGCAGTGACCGTCTATTAACAGGAAGCAATCAGCCC.

In its sample, this clone was seen many times. Read coverage stops 3 residues before the CDR3 terminus; the germline J gene supplies the remainder. V and J are TRBV24-1 and TRBJ1-1; 12 nucleotides agree with TRBD1. The CDR3 has 13 amino acids. Germline CDR1 KGHDR, CDR2 SFDVKD. The CDR3 is CATRAGTGGEAFF. The part of the CDR3 DNA that was read is TGTGCCACCAGGGCCGGGACAGGGGGCGAA.

This clone was counted between two and nine times. The read ends 3 residues before the CDR3 terminus; that terminus is restored from the germline J gene. This chain connects TRBV2 to TRBJ1-5; no clear D gene. Germline V lookup: CDR1 SNHLY, CDR2 FYNNEI. There are 15 residues in the CDR3. V lost 3 bases to trimming and J lost 4 bases, with 13 bases between them. CDR3 loop: CASSEERAENQPQHF. CDR3 DNA, as far as it was read: TGTGCCAGCAGTGAGGAGAGGGCCGAAAATCAGCCC.

This clone was recorded many times. Read sequence stops 3 residues before the CDR3 end, and the germline J gene provides the missing end. The V and J genes are TRBV6-1 and TRBJ1-1, with D perhaps matching TRBD1 (5 bases). CDR1 and CDR2 from the germline V gene are MNHNS and SASEGT. The V end was cut by 5 bases, the J end by 5 bases, with 12 bases between. This CDR3 is built from 13 residues. The sequenced CDR3 bases are TGTGCCAGCAGTAAAGGGGCAGAGACTGAA. It is translated as CASSKGAETE. The full CDR3 reads CASSKGAETEAFF.

On this clone itself: The observed sequence ends 3 residues before the CDR3 terminus, with the missing tail filled in from the germline J gene. The chain has TRBV2 and TRBJ1-4; 10 nucleotides line up with TRBD1. With 7 bases clipped from V and 6 bases from J, the junction kept 5 bases outside the gene matches. Germline assignment: CDR1 SNHLY and CDR2 FYNNEI. CDR3 size: 14 residues. CDR3 region: CASKRQGADEKLFF. Partial CDR3 DNA: TGTGCCAGCAAACGACAGGGGGCTGATGAAAAA.

This clone was recorded many times. The CDR3 end lies 3 residues beyond the end of the read and is filled in from the germline J gene. The rearrangement joins TRBV30 to TRBJ1-3, with D perhaps TRBD1 (6 bases). The CDR3 loop spans 15 amino acids. Germline assignment: CDR1 GTSNPN and CDR2 SVGIG (reference sequence). V lost 0 bases and J lost 4, with 13 bases in between. The CDR3 sequence is CAWSVRPGAGNTIYF. The CDR3 DNA, read in part, is TGTGCCTGGAGTGTACGGCCAGGGGCGGGAAACACC.

Many counts were recorded for this clone. The read ends 3 residues early relative to the CDR3; the germline J gene fills the gap. The rearrangement uses TRBV20-1 and TRBJ2-4; 7 bases align to TRBD1. The CDR3 contains 12 residues. Germline CDR1 and CDR2: DFQATT and SNEGSKA (reference sequence). V shed 6 bases and J 4 bases; nucleotides not matched to a gene: 3. CDR3 bases read: TGCAGTGCACAGGGACAGAAAAACATT. Protein: CSAQGQKNI. In full, the CDR3 is CSAQGQKNIQYF.

This clone was recorded a few times. Coverage ceases 3 residues before the CDR3 finishes, and the germline J gene fills in the end. The chain uses TRBV2 and TRBJ2-5, with D possibly matching TRBD2 (7 bases). The length of the CDR3 is 13 residues. Trimming removed 7 bases at V and 0 bases at J, with 9 bases between. Per germline, CDR1 SNHLY and CDR2 FYNNEI. Partial CDR3 DNA: TGTGCCAGCAAGGGGGGGGACCAAGAGACC. Its protein product is CASKGGDQET. The full CDR3 protein reads CASKGGDQETQYF.

This clone has at least ten counts. Read coverage stops 3 residues before the CDR3 terminus; the germline J gene supplies the remainder. The gene calls are TRBV2 and TRBJ2-1; 7 bases map to TRBD1. The ends lost 3 bases at V and 4 bases at J; junction bases unmatched: 3. Germline-derived CDR1 and CDR2 are SNHLY and FYNNEI. This CDR3 region has 14 residues. The covered CDR3 bases are TGTGCCAGCAGTGAGGGACAGAGATACAATGAG. Residues: CASSEGQRYNE. The CDR3 in full is CASSEGQRYNEQFF.

This clone was recorded at least ten times. The read ends 3 residues early relative to the CDR3; the germline J gene fills the gap. The genes are TRBV29-1 and TRBJ2-1; D is unresolved. The germline V gene has CDR1 SQVTM and CDR2 ANQGSEA. CDR3 length: 13 residues. The V and J ends lost 4 bases and 0 bases respectively, with 7 bases between them. CDR3 bases read: TGCAGCGTTGGCGAGAGCTCCTACAATGAG. Its translation: CSVGESSYNE. The full CDR3 protein is CSVGESSYNEQFF.

The table lists this clone with a few counts. The sequenced fragment ends 3 residues before the CDR3 boundary, so the rest is inferred from the germline J gene. J is TRBJ1-1 and V is TRBV7-9; D gene ambiguous. Germline V gene lookup returns CDR1 SEHNR and CDR2 FQNEAQ (reference sequence). V lost 2 bases and J 3 bases, leaving 7 bases between the germline ends. This CDR3 comprises 13 residues. The CDR3 reads CASSLNRDTEAFF. The DNA read from the CDR3 is TGTGCCAGCAGCTTAAATAGAGACACTGAA.

This clone was seen more than once but under ten times. Coverage ceases 3 residues before the CDR3 finishes, and the germline J gene fills in the end. The chain couples TRBV7-2 to TRBJ1-6; TRBD1 might be the D (6 bases). Germline loops: CDR1 SGHTA, CDR2 FQGNSA. The CDR3 runs 14 residues. CDR3 bases read: TGTGCCAGCAGCGATACAGGGTTGATTTTGGCC. As protein: CASSDTGLILA. The CDR3 as a whole reads CASSDTGLILALHF.

This clone has only a few counts. The read terminates 3 residues before the CDR3 end, so the remaining end is supplied by the germline J gene. The chain couples TRBV19 to TRBJ1-5; 10 bases match TRBD1. The CDR3 extends over 17 amino acids. CDR1 LNHDA and CDR2 SQIVND come from the germline V gene (reference sequence). The junction had 7 bases not matched to a gene; V was cut back by 2 bases and J by 3 bases. CDR3 amino acids: CASSIRTGGSLNQPQHF. CDR3 bases read: TGTGCCAGTAGTATAAGGACAGGGGGTTCTCTCAATCAGCCC. The variable domain in full, completed from reference TRBV19 and TRBJ1-5, reads DGGITQSPKYLFRKEGQNVTLSCEQNLNHDAMYWYRQDPGQGLRLIYYSQIVNDFQKGDIAEGYSVSREKKESFPLTVTSAQKNPTAFYLCASSIRTGGSLNQPQHFGDGTRLSIL.